This T cell receptor beta chain was identified during a study of CD8 T cells in Susac syndrome. Random hexamers served to reverse transcribe roughly 0.5 to 1 ug RNA. TCRdb re-analysed the immunoSEQ multiplex PCR reads in MiXCR, keeping a single row per CDR3 protein. This table has hundreds of thousands of distinct CDR3 sequences, about 93% appearing once. Per the germline V gene, CDR1 is MNHEY and CDR2 is SVGEGT. This CDR3 region has 14 residues. The V gene end was trimmed by 8 bases and the J gene end by 5 bases; junction bases not matched to a gene: 9. This chain links TRBV6-2 or TRBV6-3 with TRBJ2-1, with 7 bases that match TRBD2. Sequences were obtained from CD4+ T cells from PBMCs. The sequence derives from a human donor with multiple sclerosis. The CDR3 region is CASGTGTINNEQFF. Written as DNA, the CDR3 is TGTGCCAGCGGAACCGGGACTATCAACAATGAGCAGTTCTTC.